The present T cell receptor beta chain was sequenced within a study of tumor-infiltrating lymphocytes in localized non-small cell lung cancer. Some clones are missing from TCRdb's copy, which holds only in-frame ones; the method was immunoSEQ multiplex PCR. This table has some 7,100 clones, about two thirds appearing once. The CDR3 runs 13 residues. Germline lookup yields CDR1 SGHDN and CDR2 FVKESK. Trimming stripped 1 base from V and 2 bases from J, with 5 bases between. On this clone: The antigen is undetermined.

Study-wide findings and caveats: Compared with uninvolved lung, tumors showed higher T cell infiltration by TCRbeta sequencing.

The specimen was lung tumor tissue. V gene TRBV14 combines with J gene TRBJ1-2; no reliable D call. The origin of this receptor is a human donor with non-small cell lung cancer. Here the CDR3 DNA reads TGTGCCAGCAGCCAAGTACGGAACTATGGCTACACCTTC. Its translation is CASSQVRNYGYTF.